This TCR beta chain was identified during a study of T cells after yellow fever vaccination. Study-wide findings and caveats: Contaminants from the bulk population, in the form of abundant clonotypes, could be found in FACS-sorted repertoires. On re-exposure, the response was weaker but peaked faster, at day 5 versus 15. Across the CD4 and CD8 compartments, a small share of clonotypes was present in both.

This clonotype has ten or more counts. Its antigen is undetermined. Synthesis of TCR cDNA relied on 5'RACE template switching, which attached a universal primer site and UMIs. Each CDR3 protein gets one entry after TCRdb re-called the 5' RACE reads with MiXCR. The sample lists 110,000 or so distinct CDR3 sequences; around 6.7% were seen once. CDR1 SQVTM and CDR2 ANQGSEA come from the germline V gene. The CDR3 is made up of 15 amino acids. The V end was cut by 0 bases, the J end by 0 bases, with 10 bases between. The gene calls are TRBV29-1 and TRBJ2-3; D gene unclear. Sequences were derived from CD4+ T cells sorted from PBMCs, sampled about 41 days after the first yellow fever vaccination. This sequence was found in a man aged 18 to 29 who received the YFV17D yellow fever vaccine. CDR3: CSVEDLGGSTDTQYF. The CDR3 region has the DNA TGCAGCGTTGAAGATCTGGGCGGTAGCACAGATACGCAGTATTTT.